This TCR beta chain was captured by sequencing in a study of Ad26.COV2.S vaccination and SARS-CoV-2 variants. Study-level background: Doses of Ad26.COV2.S were injected into muscle once or twice, 56 days apart. Whole-study results and caveats: Vaccine and placebo recipients had comparable breadth of non-spike TCRs. Placebo recipients showed lower spike-specific TCR breadth than vaccinees. Breadth, reportedly substantial, characterized the spike-specific CD8+ and CD4+ T cell responses after vaccination.

This CDR3 has 12 amino acids. Trimming stripped 5 bases from V and 4 bases from J, with 8 bases between. The V gene's germline CDR1 is SGHNT and CDR2 YENEEA. This clone was seen only once. Its antigen is undetermined. Here immunoSEQ multiplex PCR was the method, and the copy in TCRdb shows in-frame clones only, minus some. The repertoire has approximately 350,000 clones, about four fifths of them found once; the top ten carry just under 7.5%. Treatment noted: 19 received Ad26.COV2.S at low or high dose, single or two shots; several received placebo; per-sample allocation not given. Sampling was done on day 63 after the first vaccine or placebo injection.

V is TRBV11-3 and J is TRBJ1-1; D is uncertain. The receptor was derived from a person between 18 and 65 years old who received the Ad26.COV2.S COVID-19 vaccine or a placebo. Specimen: peripheral blood, collected in a trial of Ad26.COV2.S vaccine versus placebo. The CDR3 coding sequence is TGTGCCAGCAGCCCCCGCCGCACTGAAGCTTTCTTT. Amino acids: CASSPRRTEAFF. Filled out from reference TRBV11-3 and TRBJ1-1, the complete variable domain reads EAGVVQSPRYKIIEKKQPVAFWCNPISGHNTLYWYLQNLGQGPELLIRYENEEAVDDSQLPKDRFSAERLKGVDSTLKIQPAELGDSAVYLCASSPRRTEAFFGQGTRLTVV.